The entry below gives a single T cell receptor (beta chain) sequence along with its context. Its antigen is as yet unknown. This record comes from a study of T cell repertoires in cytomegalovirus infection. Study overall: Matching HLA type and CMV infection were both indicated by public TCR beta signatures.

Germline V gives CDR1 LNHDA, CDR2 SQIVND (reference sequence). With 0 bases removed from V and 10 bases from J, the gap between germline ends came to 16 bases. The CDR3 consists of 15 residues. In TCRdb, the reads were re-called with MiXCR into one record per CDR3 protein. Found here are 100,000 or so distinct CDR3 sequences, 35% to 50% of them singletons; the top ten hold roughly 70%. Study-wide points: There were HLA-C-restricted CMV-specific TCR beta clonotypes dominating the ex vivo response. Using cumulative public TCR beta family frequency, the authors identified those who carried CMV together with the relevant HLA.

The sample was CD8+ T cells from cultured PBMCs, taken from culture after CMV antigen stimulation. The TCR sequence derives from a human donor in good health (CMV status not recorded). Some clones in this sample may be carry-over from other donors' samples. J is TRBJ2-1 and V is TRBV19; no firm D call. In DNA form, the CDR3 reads TGTGCCAGTAGTATAGAGGGTCAGCCCAATGAAGAGCAGTTCTTC. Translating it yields CASSIEGQPNEEQFF.